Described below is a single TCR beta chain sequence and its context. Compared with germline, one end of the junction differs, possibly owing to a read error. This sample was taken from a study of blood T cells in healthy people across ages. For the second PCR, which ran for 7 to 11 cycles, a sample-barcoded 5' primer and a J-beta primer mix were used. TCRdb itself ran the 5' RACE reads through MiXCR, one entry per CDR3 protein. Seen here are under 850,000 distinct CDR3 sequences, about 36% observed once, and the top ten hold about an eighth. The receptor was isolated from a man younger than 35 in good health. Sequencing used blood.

CDR3 residues: CATNRQYSYNEQFF. The CDR3, as DNA: TGTGCCACCAACAGACAGTACTCCTACAATGAGCAGTTCTTC. The V gene is TRBV15, the J gene TRBJ2-1; D is possibly TRBD1 (5 bases). Germline lookup yields CDR1 LNHNV and CDR2 YYDKDF (reference sequence). The CDR3 totals 14 residues.